The 11 T cell receptor beta chains given below trace back to one sample, sequenced in a study of blood T cell repertoires in COVID-19. The table came from immunoSEQ multiplex PCR; TCRdb's copy has only in-frame clones and leaves some out. This table has about 75,000 clones, roughly 88% appearing once. What was sequenced was peripheral blood. All receptors derive from a human donor in a cohort sampled during active COVID-19.

The chain employs TRBV9 and TRBJ2-3; 7 bases are shared with TRBD2. CDR3 length: 14 residues. J gave up 6 bases and V 2 bases, and 6 bases lay outside the gene matches. From germline, CDR1 is SGDLS and CDR2 YYNGEE. The CDR3 loop is CASSVRTSGDTQYF. CDR3 coding DNA: TGTGCCAGCAGCGTTAGGACTAGTGGCGATACGCAGTATTTT.

The V and J genes are TRBV3-1 (or the pseudogene TRBV3-2) and TRBJ1-6; no reliable D call. V lost 1 base to trimming and J lost 10 bases, with 11 bases between them. The germline V gene encodes CDR1 LGHDT and CDR2 YNNKEL (reference sequence). This CDR3 region has 14 residues. CDR3 in DNA: TGTGCCAGCAGCCAAGGGTCTAATAGATCACCCCTCCACTTT. Translation gives CASSQGSNRSPLHF.

The J gene is TRBJ1-5, the V gene TRBV19, with D possibly being TRBD1 (5 bases). Trimming took off 2 bases at V and 4 bases at J, with 9 bases between the two ends. CDR1 is LNHDA, CDR2 SQIVND, per germline (reference sequence). This CDR3 region has 14 residues. CDR3 protein: CASSISGGNQPQHF. The CDR3 nucleotides read TGTGCCAGTAGTATATCGGGGGGTAATCAGCCCCAGCATTTT. Combining the CDR3 with reference TRBV19 and TRBJ1-5 gives the whole variable domain DGGITQSPKYLFRKEGQNVTLSCEQNLNHDAMYWYRQDPGQGLRLIYYSQIVNDFQKGDIAEGYSVSREKKESFPLTVTSAQKNPTAFYLCASSISGGNQPQHFGDGTRLSIL.

This chain connects TRBV18 to TRBJ2-3, with 7 bases matching TRBD1. Germline loops: CDR1 KGHSH, CDR2 LQKENI. The CDR3 is made up of 13 amino acids. Trimming took 5 bases from V and 4 from J; bases not matched to a gene: 3. DNA for the CDR3: TGTGCCAGCTCAGTCGGACAGGCAGATACGCAGTATTTT. Translating gives CASSVGQADTQYF.

This sequence joins TRBV7-4 and TRBJ2-3, with D uncertain. This CDR3 is 15 amino acids long. Germline CDR1 reads SGHVT; CDR2 reads SQSDAQ. The V end was cut by 5 bases, the J end by 4 bases, with 16 bases between. CDR3: CASSPSTEIPDTQYF. Here the CDR3 DNA reads TGTGCCAGCAGCCCGTCGACGGAGATTCCAGATACGCAGTATTTT.

This chain uses TRBV2 with TRBJ2-7, with 7 bases identical to TRBD1. V trimming: 6 bases; J trimming: 1 base; junction bases outside the gene matches: 3. Germline V gene sequence: CDR1 SNHLY, CDR2 FYNNEI. The CDR3 consists of 13 residues. The CDR3 DNA reads TGTGCCAGCAGAGGGACAGTGTCCTACGAGCAGTACTTC. The encoded protein is CASRGTVSYEQYF. The full variable domain, in which reference TRBV2 and TRBJ2-7 provide the parts outside the CDR3, is EPEVTQTPSHQVTQMGQEVILRCVPISNHLYFYWYRQILGQKVEFLVSFYNNEISEKSEIFDDQFSVERPDGSNFTLKIRSTKLEDSAMYFCASRGTVSYEQYFGPGTRLTVT.

The rearrangement uses TRBV12-3 or TRBV12-4 and TRBJ2-7; no clear D. The CDR3 sequence is 13 residues long. The V end lost 6 bases, the J end lost 3 bases, and 12 bases lay between the germline ends. The chain's CDR3 is CASSHGSNYEQYF. The CDR3 nucleotides are TGTGCCAGCAGCCACGGGTCAAACTACGAGCAGTACTTC.

This clone was detected once. This chain's CDR3 is CASSLGVGQGRRETQYF. In DNA, the CDR3 is TGTGCCAGCAGCTTAGGGGTGGGACAGGGGCGTCGAGAGACCCAGTACTTC. This chain joins TRBV7-2 and TRBJ2-5; 10 bases match TRBD1. The trim removed 1 base at V and 4 bases at J, leaving 9 bases unmatched. Germline V gene lookup returns CDR1 SGHTA and CDR2 FQGNSA. The CDR3 loop spans 17 amino acids. Based on the CDR3 plus reference TRBV7-2 and TRBJ2-5, the full variable domain is GAGVSQSPSNKVTEKGKDVELRCDPISGHTALYWYRQSLGQGLEFLIYFQGNSAPDKSGLPSDRFSAERTGGSVSTLTIQRTQQEDSAVYLCASSLGVGQGRRETQYFGPGTRLLVL.

J is TRBJ2-5 and V is TRBV5-1; 9 nucleotides align to TRBD1. Trimming cost V 2 bases and J 4 bases; bases outside gene matches: 3. The CDR3 has 14 amino acids. Germline assignment: CDR1 SGHRS and CDR2 YFSETQ. This chain's CDR3 is CASSFPGQGETQYF. The DNA of the CDR3 is TGCGCCAGCAGCTTCCCGGGACAGGGAGAGACCCAGTACTTC.

The V gene is TRBV7-9, the J gene TRBJ2-1; TRBD2 aligns across 11 bases. CDR1 and CDR2 (germline): SEHNR, FQNEAQ (reference sequence). V lost 1 base, J lost 4 bases, and 9 bases stayed unmatched. The CDR3 has 18 amino acids. This CDR3 is CASSLVGSGTSGYNEQFF. In DNA form, the CDR3 reads TGTGCCAGCAGCTTAGTCGGGTCGGGGACTAGCGGTTACAATGAGCAGTTCTTC.

The J gene is TRBJ2-3, the V gene TRBV29-1, with 7 bases lining up with TRBD2. CDR3 length: 13 residues. Trimming removed 6 bases from V and 0 bases from J; junction bases left unmatched: 3. The V gene's germline CDR1 is SQVTM and CDR2 ANQGSEA. The CDR3 here is CSVMRGSTDTQYF. CDR3 in DNA: TGCAGCGTCATGCGGGGGAGCACAGATACGCAGTATTTT.